The 3 T cell receptor beta chains given below trace back to one sample, sequenced in a study of breast tumors, draining lymph nodes, adjacent tissues. Each CDR3 protein gets one entry after TCRdb re-called the multiplex PCR reads with MiXCR. The table lists about 25,000 distinct CDR3 sequences, about 25% of them singletons. Material: breast tumor tissue. Receptors originate from a female donor with breast cancer. Some clones in this sample may be carry-over from other donors' samples.

CDR3 loop: CASSITGSSYNEQFF. Here the CDR3 DNA reads TGCGCCAGCAGCATCACAGGGAGCTCCTACAATGAGCAGTTCTTC. The chain couples TRBV5-1 to TRBJ2-1; maybe TRBD1 (6 bases). With 4 bases removed from V and 0 bases from J, the gap between germline ends came to 11 bases. This CDR3 comprises 15 residues. Germline V gives CDR1 SGHRS, CDR2 YFSETQ.

The rearrangement links TRBV29-1 to TRBJ1-1; D gene uncertain. This CDR3 spans 13 amino acids. Germline V gene data show CDR1 as SQVTM and CDR2 as ANQGSEA. The V gene lost 4 bases and the J gene lost 4 bases, with 13 bases spanning the gap. Written as DNA, the CDR3 is TGCAGCGTTGCGGAGGGAGGGTCCACTGAAGCTTTCTTT. This codes for CSVAEGGSTEAFF.

V and J are TRBV13 and TRBJ2-7; 9 bases are a match to TRBD1. The CDR3 consists of 15 residues. V shed 5 bases, J shed 1 base, and the junction held 6 bases outside the gene matches. Germline assignment: CDR1 PRHDT and CDR2 FYEKMQ (reference sequence). This CDR3 reads CASSRTGAVSYEQYF. The CDR3 bases are TGTGCCAGCAGCAGGACAGGGGCCGTATCCTACGAGCAGTACTTC.